These 20 T cell receptor beta chains originate from one sample sequenced in a study of blood T cell repertoires in COVID-19. Repertoires were generated with immunoSEQ multiplex PCR, while TCRdb's copy carries only in-frame clones and drops some. The sample lists 250,000 to 350,000 clones, approximately 86% seen once, with just under 1% in the top ten. Source material: PBMCs or T cells enriched from blood (not recorded which). All receptors come from a woman under 40 who had recovered from COVID-19.

CDR3 region: CASSVIAGSSYNEQFF. Written as DNA, the CDR3 is TGTGCCAGTAGTGTAATAGCGGGAAGCTCCTACAATGAGCAGTTCTTC. This rearrangement joins TRBV19 to TRBJ2-1; TRBD2 agrees at 8 bases. J gave up 0 bases and V 5 bases, and 6 bases lay outside the gene matches. Per germline, CDR1 LNHDA and CDR2 SQIVND (reference sequence). CDR3 length equals 16 residues.

The chain joins TRBV27 to TRBJ2-7; possibly TRBD2 for D (7 bases). CDR3 length: 15 residues. Trimming cost V 3 bases and J 3 bases, with 15 bases left between them. From germline, CDR1 is MNHEY and CDR2 SMNVEV (reference sequence). In DNA form, the CDR3 reads TGTGCCAGCAGTTTCCCGAGGGGGGGACGCTACGAGCAGTACTTC. It specifies CASSFPRGGRYEQYF.

The count of this clone is one. V is TRBV11-3 and J is TRBJ2-5; the D is unclear. This CDR3 is built from 14 residues. V was shortened by 0 bases and J by 5 bases, with 10 bases between the two germline ends. CDR1 is SGHNT and CDR2 is YENEEA in the germline V gene. This CDR3 is CASSLDRVFETQYF. The CDR3 DNA reads as TGTGCCAGCAGCTTAGATAGAGTGTTCGAGACCCAGTACTTC.

This chain links TRBV3-1 (or the pseudogene TRBV3-2) with TRBJ1-1; TRBD1 matches at 8 bases. The CDR3 is 14 amino acids. Trimming removed 2 bases from V and 5 bases from J; junction bases left unmatched: 4. Looked up from germline, CDR1 is LGHDT and CDR2 is YNNKEL (reference sequence). The CDR3 DNA follows: TGTGCCAGCAGCCAACCCACAGGGGGAACTGAAGCTTTCTTT. It translates to CASSQPTGGTEAFF.

The CDR3 is CASSVWPNREQEKLFF. In DNA, the CDR3 is TGTGCCAGCAGCGTATGGCCGAACAGGGAACAAGAAAAACTGTTTTTT. The V and J genes are TRBV9 and TRBJ1-4; D might be TRBD1 (6 bases). CDR1 is SGDLS and CDR2 is YYNGEE in the germline V gene. CDR3 size: 16 residues. Trimming removed 1 base from V and 8 bases from J, with 18 bases in between.

The chain is built from TRBV4-1 and TRBJ1-4; D not resolved. Germline CDR1 is MGHRA and CDR2 is YSYEKL. The CDR3 totals 16 residues. V was shortened by 0 bases and J by 5 bases, with 13 bases between the two germline ends. CDR3 residues: CASSQDLALQNEKLFF. CDR3 nucleotides: TGCGCCAGCAGCCAAGATTTGGCTCTCCAAAATGAAAAACTGTTTTTT.

The V gene is TRBV19, the J gene TRBJ2-3; 8 bases are shared with TRBD1. V shed 6 bases, J shed 6 bases, and the junction held 5 bases outside the gene matches. CDR1 is LNHDA, CDR2 SQIVND, per germline (reference sequence). This CDR3 is 13 amino acids long. CDR3 bases: TGTGCCAGTAGGGACAGGGTGTCGGATACGCAGTATTTT. It codes for CASRDRVSDTQYF.

On this clone itself: A junction end diverges from the germline sequence, so it may reflect a read error. V usage is TRBV12-3 or TRBV12-4 and J usage is TRBJ2-7; possibly TRBD1 for D (6 bases). The CDR3 runs 11 residues. CDR3 protein: CASSLGQGIHF. DNA for the CDR3: TGTGCCAGCAGTTTGGGTCAGGGGATTCACTTC.

The V call is TRBV9, the J call TRBJ2-1; D gene unclear. V was shortened by 4 bases and J by 10 bases, with 9 bases between the two germline ends. This CDR3 spans 11 amino acids. The V gene's germline CDR1 is SGDLS and CDR2 YYNGEE. Here the CDR3 reads CASSSRLEQFF. DNA for the CDR3: TGTGCCAGCAGCTCCCGACTGGAGCAGTTCTTC.

A word on this clone: Its ends do not fully match the called genes, so a read error is possible. This chain connects TRBV27 to TRBJ2-1, with 10 bases identical to TRBD2. This CDR3 has 19 amino acids. Germline CDR1 is MNHEY and CDR2 is SMNVEV (reference sequence). For the CDR3, the DNA is TGTGCCAGCGGGTTACCCTCTGGACTAGCGGTAGTCTCCCACAATGAGCAGTTCTTC. This gives the protein CASGLPSGLAVVSHNEQFF.

This clone was seen only once. The V and J genes are TRBV7-9 and TRBJ2-3, with 8 bases that match TRBD2. The CDR3 length is 16 residues. After removal of 4 bases from V and 6 bases from J, the junction contained 12 bases not matched to a gene. The germline CDR1 and CDR2 sequences are SEHNR and FQNEAQ (reference sequence). The CDR3 region has the DNA TGTGCCAGCAGCTCACAGTGGCTAGCGGGCGGGGATACGCAGTATTTT. Encoded protein: CASSSQWLAGGDTQYF.

This chain uses TRBV18 with TRBJ1-5, with a weak D call TRBD1 (6 bases). The CDR3 is 14 residues long. With 6 bases removed from V and 4 bases from J, the gap between germline ends came to 13 bases. The germline V gene encodes CDR1 KGHSH and CDR2 LQKENI. Written as DNA, the CDR3 is TGTGCCAGCTCGCCGGACAGTCCTAATCAGCCCCAGCATTTT. Translated: CASSPDSPNQPQHF.

This clone has a count of ten or more. The chain recombines TRBV2 with TRBJ1-4, with a tentative D call TRBD1 (6 bases). Germline assignment: CDR1 SNHLY and CDR2 FYNNEI. Trimming shortened V by 7 bases and J by 12 bases, and 18 bases separated the two germline ends. The CDR3 consists of 13 residues. The CDR3 region has the DNA TGTGCCAGCACCCGGGACATTAGTCGTGAACTGTTTTTT. It yields the protein CASTRDISRELFF.

This clone was found a few times. V usage is TRBV4-2 and J usage is TRBJ2-1; 9 bases match TRBD1. Looked up from germline, CDR1 is LGHNA and CDR2 is YNFKEQ. V lost 5 bases to trimming and J lost 1 base; unmatched junction nucleotides: 3. The CDR3 totals 15 residues. In DNA, the CDR3 is TGTGCCAGCAGCGCCGACAGGGGGTCCTACAATGAGCAGTTCTTC. Translated: CASSADRGSYNEQFF.

CDR3 region: CASSPGDLSGNTIYF. CDR3 in DNA: TGCGCCAGCAGCCCAGGCGACCTCTCTGGAAACACCATATATTTT. The rearrangement links TRBV5-1 to TRBJ1-3; no firm D call. Trimming took 4 bases from V and 0 from J, leaving 11 bases between them. This CDR3 is 15 amino acids long. Germline V gene sequence: CDR1 SGHRS, CDR2 YFSETQ.

The V call is TRBV11-2, the J call TRBJ1-5; D is unresolved. CDR3 length: 13 residues. Germline loops: CDR1 SGHAT, CDR2 FQNNGV. V lost 4 bases and J lost 6, with 10 bases in between. This CDR3 reads CASSSSGAQPQHF. The CDR3 DNA follows: TGTGCCAGCAGCTCGTCGGGTGCTCAGCCCCAGCATTTT.

The chain employs TRBV27 and TRBJ2-7; a weak D match, TRBD1 (5 bases). There are 13 residues in the CDR3. CDR1 is MNHEY, CDR2 SMNVEV, per germline (reference sequence). The V end was cut by 7 bases, the J end by 2 bases, with 12 bases between. In nucleotides, the CDR3 is TGTGCCAGCAAGAAAAGGGGCGCCTACGAGCAGTACTTC. This sequence encodes CASKKRGAYEQYF.

The CDR3 protein is CASGFRGTEKLFF. The CDR3 DNA reads as TGTGCCAGCGGGTTCAGGGGGACGGAAAAACTGTTTTTT. The chain carries TRBV6-5 and TRBJ1-4; 7 bases line up with TRBD1. From germline, CDR1 is MNHEY and CDR2 SVGAGI. The V gene end was trimmed by 8 bases and the J gene end by 8 bases; junction bases not matched to a gene: 8. The CDR3 runs 13 residues.

V is TRBV5-1 and J is TRBJ2-3; D is perhaps TRBD2 (6 bases). CDR1 SGHRS and CDR2 YFSETQ come from the germline V gene. V was pared by 5 bases and J by 5 bases, with 15 bases between. This CDR3 contains 14 residues. For the CDR3, the DNA is TGCGCCAGCAGTATCCCCGGGAGCCGAGATACGCAGTATTTT. This encodes CASSIPGSRDTQYF. Complete variable domain (other parts from reference TRBV5-1 and TRBJ2-3): KAGVTQTPRYLIKTRGQQVTLSCSPISGHRSVSWYQQTPGQGLQFLFEYFSETQRNKGNFPGRFSGRQFSNSRSEMNVSTLELGDSALYLCASSIPGSRDTQYFGPGTRLTVL.

This chain uses TRBV24-1 with TRBJ2-1; 11 nucleotides agree with TRBD2. The CDR3 runs 17 residues. After removal of 5 bases from V and 7 bases from J, the junction contained 12 bases not matched to a gene. From germline, CDR1 is KGHDR and CDR2 SFDVKD. The CDR3 DNA is TGTGCCACCAGTGGAGTTAGCGGGGGGGCCACTGGGAATGAGCAGTTCTTC. Translating it yields CATSGVSGGATGNEQFF.